These T cell receptor beta chains were read from a single sample in a study of shared clonotypes between healthy human individuals. Sequencing was performed with immunoSEQ multiplex PCR; in TCRdb, only in-frame clones are kept and a portion is missing. The sample shows 300,000 to 400,000 clones, roughly 80% of them seen only once. Sequencing used memory CD4+ T cells sorted from blood. These receptors came from a man in his thirties or forties in good health. CDR3s include the opening cysteine and the closing phenylalanine or tryptophan. Each record gives: J gene, D gene, clone size, V gene, CDR3 DNA, CDR3 protein. The D gene is left open where the match is weak. Only some rows state a clone size, as once, few, many or a class for expanded clones.

j_gene: TRBJ2-4; d_gene: TRBD2; abundance: .; v_gene: TRBV27; CDR3nt: TGTGCCAGCAGTTTCCGACTAGCGGGAGTAGGTGACAAAAACATTCAGTACTTC; CDR3aa: CASSFRLAGVGDKNIQYF
j_gene: TRBJ1-3; d_gene: .; abundance: few; v_gene: TRBV27; CDR3nt: TGTGCCAGCAGTTTATCGTCCGGAAACACCATATATTTT; CDR3aa: CASSLSSGNTIYF
j_gene: TRBJ1-6; d_gene: .; abundance: .; v_gene: TRBV10-2; CDR3nt: TGCGCCAGCAGTGAGTTTGCAGGGAGTTCACCCCTCCACTTT; CDR3aa: CASSEFAGSSPLHF
j_gene: TRBJ2-7; d_gene: .; abundance: .; v_gene: TRBV9; CDR3nt: TGTGCCAGCAGCTTGACAGGGACGGCTAGCGGCGAGCAGTACTTC; CDR3aa: CASSLTGTASGEQYF
j_gene: TRBJ2-2; d_gene: .; abundance: .; v_gene: TRBV2; CDR3nt: TGTGCCAGCAGATATATAGACACCGGGGAGCTGTTTTTT; CDR3aa: CASRYIDTGELFF
j_gene: TRBJ1-5; d_gene: .; abundance: .; v_gene: TRBV27; CDR3nt: TGTGCCAGCAGTCACCGGCAGGGCAATCAGCCCCAGCATTTT; CDR3aa: CASSHRQGNQPQHF
j_gene: TRBJ2-1; d_gene: .; abundance: .; v_gene: TRBV4-1; CDR3nt: TGCGCCAGCAGCCAAGTCGACATCATCTCCTACAATGAGCAGTTCTTC; CDR3aa: CASSQVDIISYNEQFF
j_gene: TRBJ1-2; d_gene: .; abundance: once; v_gene: TRBV5-6; CDR3nt: TGTGCCAGCAGCTTCAAGGGAAGAGCCTATGGCTACACCTTC; CDR3aa: CASSFKGRAYGYTF
j_gene: TRBJ1-3; d_gene: TRBD1; abundance: many; v_gene: TRBV14; CDR3nt: TGTGCCAGCAGCCAAGGCCGGGACAGGCAAAACACCATATATTTT; CDR3aa: CASSQGRDRQNTIYF
j_gene: TRBJ2-1; d_gene: TRBD2; abundance: .; v_gene: TRBV14; CDR3nt: TGTGCCAGCAGCCACCTTACTAGCGGGCCTTACAATGAGCAGTTCTTC; CDR3aa: CASSHLTSGPYNEQFF
j_gene: TRBJ2-7; d_gene: TRBD1; abundance: .; v_gene: TRBV30; CDR3nt: TGTGCCTGGACCGAGGGGGGACAGGGAAACTACGAGCAGTACTTC; CDR3aa: CAWTEGGQGNYEQYF
j_gene: TRBJ2-4; d_gene: TRBD1; abundance: .; v_gene: TRBV5-6; CDR3nt: TGTGCCAGCAGCCGAAGAAGGGGGCCTGAGGCCAAAAACATTCAGTACTTC; CDR3aa: CASSRRRGPEAKNIQYF
j_gene: TRBJ2-3; d_gene: TRBD1; abundance: .; v_gene: TRBV6-1; CDR3nt: TGTGCCAGCAGTGAAGGGGGGACAGGGTTATATACGCAGTATTTT; CDR3aa: CASSEGGTGLYTQYF
j_gene: TRBJ2-5; d_gene: TRBD2; abundance: .; v_gene: TRBV7-2; CDR3nt: TGTGCCAGCAGCCCGCGAGTCCTAGCGGGAGAGACCCAGTACTTC; CDR3aa: CASSPRVLAGETQYF
j_gene: TRBJ1-6; d_gene: .; abundance: few; v_gene: TRBV5-1; CDR3nt: TGCGCCAGCGCCGGGAGCTCCTATAATTCACCCCTCCACTTT; CDR3aa: CASAGSSYNSPLHF
j_gene: TRBJ2-1; d_gene: .; abundance: many; v_gene: TRBV7-9; CDR3nt: TGTGCCAGCAGCTTACTAGGGCGGTACGTAAATGAGCAGTTCTTC; CDR3aa: CASSLLGRYVNEQFF
j_gene: TRBJ1-2; d_gene: .; abundance: few; v_gene: TRBV20-1; CDR3nt: TGCAGTGCCACAAAGTATGGGGGCTACACCTTC; CDR3aa: CSATKYGGYTF
j_gene: TRBJ2-1; d_gene: .; abundance: .; v_gene: TRBV30; CDR3nt: TGTGCCTGGAGCCCTAACCAAAATGAGCAGTTCTTC; CDR3aa: CAWSPNQNEQFF
j_gene: TRBJ1-3; d_gene: .; abundance: .; v_gene: TRBV7-2; CDR3nt: TGTGCCAGCAGCTTATGGGGGGCTGGAAACACCATATATTTT; CDR3aa: CASSLWGAGNTIYF
j_gene: TRBJ1-3; d_gene: .; abundance: few; v_gene: TRBV9; CDR3nt: TGTGCCAGCAGCCTAGGTGGTACGGCCTCTGGAAACACCATATATTTT; CDR3aa: CASSLGGTASGNTIYF
j_gene: TRBJ2-1; d_gene: .; abundance: .; v_gene: TRBV5-4; CDR3nt: TGTGCCAGCAGCTTATGGACAGCGATGCTCTACAATGAGCAGTTCTTC; CDR3aa: CASSLWTAMLYNEQFF
j_gene: TRBJ2-2; d_gene: .; abundance: .; v_gene: TRBV2; CDR3nt: TGTGCCAGCAGTGAAGCAAGAGGTCCCCTACCGTTTTTT; CDR3aa: CASSEARGPLPFF
j_gene: TRBJ2-2; d_gene: .; abundance: few; v_gene: TRBV5-4; CDR3nt: TGTGCCAGCAGCACACCCAAACTCGGGCTTTCCAACACCGGGGAGCTGTTTTTT; CDR3aa: CASSTPKLGLSNTGELFF
j_gene: TRBJ2-7; d_gene: .; abundance: .; v_gene: TRBV11-2; CDR3nt: TGTGCCAGCAGCTTAGCATCTGGGCACCTCTACGAGCAGTACTTC; CDR3aa: CASSLASGHLYEQYF
j_gene: TRBJ2-5; d_gene: .; abundance: .; v_gene: TRBV18; CDR3nt: TGTGCCAGCTCACCCGCAGGTGAGAAGACCCAGTACTTC; CDR3aa: CASSPAGEKTQYF
j_gene: TRBJ2-2; d_gene: .; abundance: .; v_gene: TRBV5-1; CDR3nt: TGCGCCAGCAGCCCCAGGGTCGCGGGGAACACCGGGGAGCTGTTTTTT; CDR3aa: CASSPRVAGNTGELFF
j_gene: TRBJ2-1; d_gene: TRBD2; abundance: .; v_gene: TRBV5-1; CDR3nt: TGCGCCAGCAGCTGGACAACCGGGACTAGCTACAATGAGCAGTTCTTC; CDR3aa: CASSWTTGTSYNEQFF
j_gene: TRBJ1-4; d_gene: .; abundance: few; v_gene: TRBV6-6; CDR3nt: TGTGCCAGCAGGGACATTGGGATTGAGGGGGAAAAACTGTTTTTT; CDR3aa: CASRDIGIEGEKLFF
j_gene: TRBJ2-7; d_gene: .; abundance: .; v_gene: TRBV2; CDR3nt: TGTGCCAGCAGTCCGGACAGAACCTACGAGCAGTACTTC; CDR3aa: CASSPDRTYEQYF
j_gene: TRBJ1-3; d_gene: .; abundance: .; v_gene: TRBV29-1; CDR3nt: TGCAGCGTTGGATACTCTGGAAACACCATATATTTT; CDR3aa: CSVGYSGNTIYF
j_gene: TRBJ2-1; d_gene: TRBD2; abundance: .; v_gene: TRBV29-1; CDR3nt: TGCAGCGTTGACAGGCGGGGGGTCTCCTACAATGAGCAGTTCTTC; CDR3aa: CSVDRRGVSYNEQFF
j_gene: TRBJ1-2; d_gene: .; abundance: .; v_gene: TRBV27; CDR3nt: TGTGCCAGCAGTTCCCGGAGGGGGTTGAGCTATGGCTACACCTTC; CDR3aa: CASSSRRGLSYGYTF
j_gene: TRBJ2-3; d_gene: TRBD2; abundance: many; v_gene: TRBV7-9; CDR3nt: TGTGCCAGCACCCCGGGAGGATCAGATACGCAGTATTTT; CDR3aa: CASTPGGSDTQYF
j_gene: TRBJ2-1; d_gene: .; abundance: .; v_gene: TRBV18; CDR3nt: TGTGCCAGCTCATCCAAAGACTCCCTTGCCAACATCAATGAGCAGTTCTTC; CDR3aa: CASSSKDSLANINEQFF
j_gene: TRBJ1-5; d_gene: .; abundance: .; v_gene: TRBV28; CDR3nt: TGTGCCAGCTACAAACAGAAGCCCAGTCAGCCCCAGCATTTT; CDR3aa: CASYKQKPSQPQHF
j_gene: TRBJ2-7; d_gene: .; abundance: .; v_gene: TRBV2; CDR3nt: TGTGCCAGCAAGACGGACCCCTACGAGCAGTACTTC; CDR3aa: CASKTDPYEQYF
j_gene: TRBJ2-1; d_gene: TRBD1; abundance: .; v_gene: TRBV5-1; CDR3nt: TGCGCCAGCAGCTCCCACGGACAGGGCAACAATGGTGAGCAGTTCTTC; CDR3aa: CASSSHGQGNNGEQFF
j_gene: TRBJ2-1; d_gene: .; abundance: many; v_gene: TRBV5-6; CDR3nt: TGTGCCAGCTCAGTCATAACCCGGACAAGCTCCTACAATGAGCAGTTCTTC; CDR3aa: CASSVITRTSSYNEQFF
j_gene: TRBJ2-1; d_gene: TRBD2; abundance: .; v_gene: TRBV4-3; CDR3nt: TGCGCCAGCAGCCTAGGTCGGGGGGAGATTTACAATGAGCAGTTCTTC; CDR3aa: CASSLGRGEIYNEQFF
j_gene: TRBJ2-7; d_gene: TRBD2; abundance: .; v_gene: TRBV6-1; CDR3nt: TGTGCCAGCAGTGATAGCGGGAGAATATCCTACGAGCAGTACTTC; CDR3aa: CASSDSGRISYEQYF
j_gene: TRBJ1-6; d_gene: .; abundance: few; v_gene: TRBV5-6; CDR3nt: TGTGCCAGCAGCTTAGTTCTCGCGCGTTCACCCCTCCACTTT; CDR3aa: CASSLVLARSPLHF
j_gene: TRBJ2-2; d_gene: .; abundance: .; v_gene: TRBV29-1; CDR3nt: TGCAGCTCCGGAAAGGGCCCCGGGGAGCTGTTTTTT; CDR3aa: CSSGKGPGELFF
j_gene: TRBJ2-7; d_gene: TRBD1; abundance: .; v_gene: TRBV2; CDR3nt: TGTGCCAGCGCGGGGACAGGGGGCGAGCAGTACTTC; CDR3aa: CASAGTGGEQYF
j_gene: TRBJ2-7; d_gene: .; abundance: .; v_gene: TRBV19; CDR3nt: TGTGCCAGTAGTATAGCCGCCCTCTACGAGCAGTACTTC; CDR3aa: CASSIAALYEQYF
j_gene: TRBJ1-5; d_gene: .; abundance: few; v_gene: TRBV25-1; CDR3nt: TGTGCCAGCAGTGGGCAGGGGAGTAATCAGCCCCAGCATTTT; CDR3aa: CASSGQGSNQPQHF
j_gene: TRBJ1-5; d_gene: .; abundance: .; v_gene: TRBV11-3; CDR3nt: TGTGCCAGCAGCCTGGGATCGGGTAATCAGCCCCAGCATTTT; CDR3aa: CASSLGSGNQPQHF
j_gene: TRBJ2-2; d_gene: .; abundance: .; v_gene: TRBV9; CDR3nt: TGTGCCAGCAGCGTAGGGGTCATGCTCACCGGGGAGCTGTTTTTT; CDR3aa: CASSVGVMLTGELFF
j_gene: TRBJ2-1; d_gene: TRBD2; abundance: .; v_gene: TRBV7-6; CDR3nt: TGTGCCAGCGGCGGGAGCATTGCCTACAATGAGCAGTTCTTC; CDR3aa: CASGGSIAYNEQFF
j_gene: TRBJ2-7; d_gene: TRBD2; abundance: .; v_gene: TRBV6-6; CDR3nt: TGTGCCAGCAGTTACTCCGGGACTAGCGGGGTGAACGAGCAGTACTTC; CDR3aa: CASSYSGTSGVNEQYF
j_gene: TRBJ2-7; d_gene: .; abundance: once; v_gene: TRBV21-1; CDR3nt: TGTGCCAGCGAGAGGGGAAAAGACAGGGCAGGCCACGAGCAGTACTTC; CDR3aa: CASERGKDRAGHEQYF